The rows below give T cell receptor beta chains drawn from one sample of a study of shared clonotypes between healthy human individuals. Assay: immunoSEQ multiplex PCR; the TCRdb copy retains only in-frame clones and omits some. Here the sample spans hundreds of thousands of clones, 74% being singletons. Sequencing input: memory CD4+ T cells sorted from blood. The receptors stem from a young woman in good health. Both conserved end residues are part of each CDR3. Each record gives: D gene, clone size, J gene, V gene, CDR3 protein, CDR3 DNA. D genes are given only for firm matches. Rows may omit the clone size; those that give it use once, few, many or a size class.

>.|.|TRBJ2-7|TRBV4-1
CASSQVRGGNYEQYF
TGCGCCAGCAGCCAAGTCCGCGGAGGGAACTACGAGCAGTACTTC
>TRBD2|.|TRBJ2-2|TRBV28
CASLAGLGELFF
TGTGCCAGCCTAGCGGGACTCGGGGAGCTGTTTTTT
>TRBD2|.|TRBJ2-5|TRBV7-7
CASSSGVLAGVETQYF
TGTGCCAGCAGCTCCGGCGTACTAGCGGGAGTGGAGACCCAGTACTTC
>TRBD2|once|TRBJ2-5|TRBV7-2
CASSLGGLAGVETQYF
TGTGCCAGTAGCTTAGGAGGCCTAGCGGGAGTGGAGACCCAGTACTTC
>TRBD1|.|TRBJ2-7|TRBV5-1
CASSARDRGRGPSYEQYF
TGCGCCAGCAGCGCCCGGGACAGGGGGCGCGGCCCCTCCTACGAGCAGTACTTC
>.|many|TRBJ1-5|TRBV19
CASNIPGSNQPQHF
TGTGCCAGTAATATCCCAGGGAGCAATCAGCCCCAGCATTTT
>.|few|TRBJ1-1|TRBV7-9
CASSLAGPNREAFF
TGTGCCAGCAGCTTAGCGGGGCCTAACAGGGAAGCTTTCTTT
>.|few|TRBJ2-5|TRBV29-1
CSVNSGAQETQYF
TGCAGCGTCAATAGCGGAGCCCAAGAGACCCAGTACTTC
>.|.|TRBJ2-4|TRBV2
CASSPQLLRAKNIQYF
TGTGCCAGCAGTCCCCAGCTCTTACGAGCCAAAAACATTCAGTACTTC
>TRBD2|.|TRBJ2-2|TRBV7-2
CASSPRGTSGNTGELFF
TGTGCCAGCAGTCCCAGAGGGACTAGCGGGAACACCGGGGAGCTGTTTTTT
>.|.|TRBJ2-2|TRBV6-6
CASSPRRGELFF
TGTGCCAGCAGCCCCCGACGCGGGGAGCTGTTTTTT
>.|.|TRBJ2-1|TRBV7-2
CASSLIGATWDEQFF
TGTGCCAGCAGCTTAATTGGGGCTACCTGGGATGAGCAGTTCTTC
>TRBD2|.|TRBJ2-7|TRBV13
CASSLTGLAGSEQYF
TGTGCCAGCAGCTTAACGGGACTAGCGGGATCCGAGCAGTACTTC
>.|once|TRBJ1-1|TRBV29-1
CSVVARQAFF
TGCAGCGTTGTGGCACGTCAAGCTTTCTTT
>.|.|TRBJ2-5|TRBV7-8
CASSLGFGGRETQYF
TGTGCCAGCAGCTTAGGATTTGGGGGACGAGAGACCCAGTACTTC
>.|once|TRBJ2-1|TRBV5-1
CASSWFKGSSYNEQFF
TGCGCCAGCAGCTGGTTCAAAGGGAGCTCCTACAATGAGCAGTTCTTC
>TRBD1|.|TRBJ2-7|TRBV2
CASRGDRALPGEQYF
TGTGCCAGCAGGGGGGACAGGGCCTTACCGGGCGAGCAGTACTTC
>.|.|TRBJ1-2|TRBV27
CASSSFEGVWGYTF
TGTGCCAGCAGTTCATTTGAGGGGGTATGGGGCTACACCTTC
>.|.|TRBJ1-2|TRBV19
CASSIIGYYGYTF
TGTGCCAGTAGTATCATAGGGTACTATGGCTACACCTTC
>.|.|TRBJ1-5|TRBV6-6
CASTKQANQPQHF
TGTGCCAGCACCAAGCAAGCTAATCAGCCCCAGCATTTT
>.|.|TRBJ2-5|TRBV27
CASSLSWQIQETQYF
TGTGCCAGCAGTTTATCATGGCAGATCCAAGAGACCCAGTACTTC
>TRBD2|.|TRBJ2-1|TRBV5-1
CASSSSSGGYNEQFF
TGCGCCAGCAGCTCCTCTAGCGGGGGCTACAATGAGCAGTTCTTC
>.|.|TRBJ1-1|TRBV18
CASSPSGAEAFF
TGTGCCAGCTCACCCTCCGGGGCTGAAGCTTTCTTT
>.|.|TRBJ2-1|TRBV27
CASRGAVSYNEQFF
TGTGCCAGTAGGGGGGCGGTCTCCTACAATGAGCAGTTCTTC
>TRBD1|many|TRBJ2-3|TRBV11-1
CASSSGTGGTDTQYF
TGTGCCAGCAGCTCCGGGACAGGGGGCACAGATACGCAGTATTTT
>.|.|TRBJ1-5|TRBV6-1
CASSGVTGGNQPQHF
TGTGCCAGCAGTGGGGTAACAGGAGGTAATCAGCCCCAGCATTTT
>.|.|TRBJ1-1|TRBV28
CASTSWETEAFF
TGTGCCAGCACCAGTTGGGAAACTGAAGCTTTCTTT
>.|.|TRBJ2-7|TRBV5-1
CASSRADTHSYEQYF
TGCGCCAGCAGCCGGGCAGACACCCACTCCTACGAGCAGTACTTC
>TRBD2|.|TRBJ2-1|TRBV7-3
CASSTRLAGYNEQFF
TGTGCCAGCAGCACTCGACTAGCGGGTTACAATGAGCAGTTCTTC
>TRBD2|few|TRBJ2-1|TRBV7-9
CASSPTSGSYNEQFF
TGTGCCAGCAGCCCTACTAGCGGGAGTTACAATGAGCAGTTCTTC
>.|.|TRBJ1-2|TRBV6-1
CASSVGYYGYTF
TGTGCCAGCAGTGTAGGGTACTATGGCTACACCTTC
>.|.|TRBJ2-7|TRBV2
CASRSFYEQYF
TGTGCCAGCAGATCATTCTACGAGCAGTACTTC
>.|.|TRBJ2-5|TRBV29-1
CSAEARGGEETQYF
TGCAGCGCAGAGGCAAGGGGAGGAGAAGAGACCCAGTACTTC
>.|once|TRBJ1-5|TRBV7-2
CASSFLGNQPQHF
TGTGCCAGCAGCTTTCTGGGGAATCAGCCCCAGCATTTT
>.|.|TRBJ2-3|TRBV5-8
CASSLEPRTDTQYF
TGTGCCAGCAGCTTGGAACCCCGAACAGATACGCAGTATTTT
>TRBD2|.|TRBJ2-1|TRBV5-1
CASGAGPNYNEQFF
TGCGCCAGCGGAGCGGGACCGAATTACAATGAGCAGTTCTTC
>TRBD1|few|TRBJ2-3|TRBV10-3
CAISAPGQGSDTQYF
TGTGCCATCAGTGCACCCGGACAGGGTTCAGATACGCAGTATTTT
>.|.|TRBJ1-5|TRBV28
CASTDLGGGNQPQHF
TGTGCCAGCACCGATCTGGGGGGAGGCAATCAGCCCCAGCATTTT
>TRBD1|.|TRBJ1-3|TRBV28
CASSPPTGHGNTIYF
TGTGCCAGCAGTCCACCGACAGGGCATGGAAACACCATATATTTT
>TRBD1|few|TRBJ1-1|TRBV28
CASSLILQTGGLLNTEAFF
TGTGCCAGCAGTCTGATCCTACAGACAGGGGGCTTGCTGAACACTGAAGCTTTCTTT
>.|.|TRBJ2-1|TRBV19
CATYRQGGGNEQFF
TGTGCCACCTACCGGCAGGGAGGGGGCAATGAGCAGTTCTTC
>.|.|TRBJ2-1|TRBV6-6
CASSEGDNEQFF
TGTGCCAGCAGCGAGGGAGACAATGAGCAGTTCTTC
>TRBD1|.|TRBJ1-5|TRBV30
CACNRGQNQPQHF
TGTGCCTGTAACAGGGGGCAAAATCAGCCCCAGCATTTT
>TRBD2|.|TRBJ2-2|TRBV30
CAWNVAGGQWELFF
TGTGCCTGGAACGTAGCGGGAGGGCAATGGGAGCTGTTTTTT
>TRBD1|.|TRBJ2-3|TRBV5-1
CASSPGQLDTQYF
TGCGCCAGCAGCCCGGGACAGTTAGATACGCAGTATTTT
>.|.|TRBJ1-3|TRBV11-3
CASSTGTFTGNTIYF
TGTGCCAGCAGTACCGGGACATTCACTGGAAACACCATATATTTT
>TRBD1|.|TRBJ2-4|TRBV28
CASSPTGGAGKNIQYF
TGTGCCAGCAGCCCCACAGGGGGCGCGGGCAAAAACATTCAGTACTTC
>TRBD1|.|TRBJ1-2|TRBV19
CASTGQGASGYTF
TGTGCCAGTACGGGACAGGGGGCTTCTGGCTACACCTTC
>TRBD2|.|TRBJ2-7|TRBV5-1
CASSRTSAEGEQYF
TGCGCCAGCAGCCGGACTAGCGCCGAGGGGGAGCAGTACTTC
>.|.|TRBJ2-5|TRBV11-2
CASSLVTAQETQYF
TGTGCCAGCAGCTTAGTTACAGCACAAGAGACCCAGTACTTC
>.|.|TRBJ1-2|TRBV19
CASSIGTGTMINYGYTF
TGTGCCAGTAGTATAGGAACAGGAACAATGATAAACTATGGCTACACCTTC
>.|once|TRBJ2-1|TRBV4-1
CASSQDPRGVKNQFF
TGCGCCAGCAGCCAAGATCCGCGAGGAGTTAAGAACCAGTTCTTC
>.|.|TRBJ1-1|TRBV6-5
CASSSSYRANTEAFF
TGTGCCAGCAGTTCCTCCTACAGGGCGAACACTGAAGCTTTCTTT